These 12 T cell receptor beta chains originate from one sample sequenced in a study of T cell responses to AZD1222 COVID-19 vaccine. Only in-frame clones appear in the TCRdb table, and some are missing; sequencing was by immunoSEQ multiplex PCR. The repertoire includes around 120,000 clones, around 83% of them detected once, and under 20% sits in the top ten. The source was peripheral blood, collected 28 days after the second AZD1222 dose. Every receptor here comes from an adult who received the AZD1222 COVID-19 vaccine.

The V call is TRBV2, the J call TRBJ1-1, with 8 bases fitting TRBD1. Losses at the gene ends were 5 bases for V and 1 base for J; bases not matched to a gene: 3. CDR3 length equals 14 residues. Germline V gene lookup returns CDR1 SNHLY and CDR2 FYNNEI. CDR3 in amino acids: CASSPGGRNTEAFF. CDR3 in DNA: TGTGCCAGCAGTCCAGGGGGCCGGAACACTGAAGCTTTCTTT.

The chain is built from TRBV7-9 and TRBJ2-1; 12 bases align to TRBD2. The CDR3 covers 15 residues. Trimming removed 5 bases from V and 5 bases from J; junction bases left unmatched: 4. Germline loops: CDR1 SEHNR, CDR2 FQNEAQ (reference sequence). Here the CDR3 DNA reads TGTGCCAGCAGCCCGCTAGCGGGAGGGAACAATGAGCAGTTCTTC. Its translation is CASSPLAGGNNEQFF.

This clone has more than one count but fewer than ten. The CDR3 spells CASCRGINSPLHF. The CDR3 DNA follows: TGTGCCAGCTGCCGGGGGATTAACTCACCCCTCCACTTT. The rearrangement joins TRBV7-9 to TRBJ1-6; possible D gene TRBD1, 5 bases. The CDR3 runs 13 residues. Per the germline V gene, CDR1 is SEHNR and CDR2 is FQNEAQ (reference sequence). V lost 8 bases to trimming and J lost 10 bases, with 15 bases between them.

The chain has TRBV3-1 (or the pseudogene TRBV3-2) and TRBJ1-2; perhaps TRBD1 as D (6 bases). V gave up 4 bases and J gave up 4 bases, with 13 bases separating them. Germline loops: CDR1 LGHDT, CDR2 YNNKEL (reference sequence). This CDR3 has 14 residues. In DNA, the CDR3 is TGTGCCAGCAGCCGGGGAGGGACAACCTATGGCTACACCTTC. Its translation: CASSRGGTTYGYTF.

This rearrangement joins TRBV9 to TRBJ1-2; 10 nucleotides line up with TRBD1. The V gene end was trimmed by 3 bases and the J gene end by 7 bases; junction bases not matched to a gene: 9. Germline V gene sequence: CDR1 SGDLS, CDR2 YYNGEE. The CDR3 has 15 amino acids. For the CDR3, the DNA is TGTGCCAGCAGCGGAACGGGACAGGGGATTAGTGGCTACACCTTC. Translation: CASSGTGQGISGYTF.

This clone was seen just once. The chain couples TRBV7-2 to TRBJ2-7, with D possibly being TRBD2 (5 bases). The length of the CDR3 is 13 residues. Trimming pared 7 bases from V and 0 bases from J, leaving 10 bases between. The germline V gene has CDR1 SGHTA and CDR2 FQGNSA. The CDR3 loop reads CASKSGSSYEQYF. DNA of the CDR3: TGTGCCAGCAAAAGCGGTAGCTCCTACGAGCAGTACTTC.

The V call is TRBV5-1, the J call TRBJ2-2, with D perhaps given as TRBD1 or TRBD2 (5 bases each). Germline CDR1 and CDR2: SGHRS and YFSETQ. V was clipped by 5 bases and J by 5 bases, with 25 bases between them. The CDR3 covers 18 residues. CDR3 DNA sequence: TGCGCCAGCAGTTCGGACCCCCCACTGGGTGGGACGACCGGGGAGCTGTTTTTT. Protein product: CASSSDPPLGGTTGELFF.

V is TRBV27 and J is TRBJ2-2; 7 bases align to TRBD1. The CDR3 covers 17 residues. The V gene's germline CDR1 is MNHEY and CDR2 SMNVEV (reference sequence). J lost 5 bases, V lost 5 bases, and 14 bases had no gene match. CDR3 nucleotides: TGTGCCAGCAGTGCCGACAGGGCCTGGGATGGTACCGGGGAGCTGTTTTTT. Protein sequence: CASSADRAWDGTGELFF.

In nucleotides, the CDR3 is TGTGCCAGCAGCTTGTCGTATCAGGGAGAAGGTGAAGCTTTCTTT. It is translated as CASSLSYQGEGEAFF. The chain recombines TRBV5-8 with TRBJ1-1, with D possibly matching TRBD1 (5 bases). Germline assignment: CDR1 SGHTS and CDR2 YDEGEE. CDR3 size: 15 residues. With 1 base removed from V and 7 bases from J, the gap between germline ends came to 17 bases.

In DNA form, the CDR3 reads TGTGCCAGCTCAGCCCGAATCGACACTGAAGCTTTCTTT. Translation: CASSARIDTEAFF. The genes are TRBV18 and TRBJ1-1; D unresolved. Germline CDR1 and CDR2: KGHSH and LQKENI. The length of the CDR3 is 13 residues. V lost 5 bases and J lost 3, with 10 bases in between.

This clone turned up a few times. The rearrangement links TRBV3-1 (or the pseudogene TRBV3-2) to TRBJ1-3, with D uncertain. Germline CDR1 reads LGHDT; CDR2 reads YNNKEL (reference sequence). The CDR3 consists of 15 residues. The germline V and J ends were trimmed by 6 bases and 3 bases, with 15 bases remaining between them. The CDR3 here is CASSPSAVVGNTIYF. In DNA form, the CDR3 reads TGTGCCAGCAGTCCTTCGGCAGTCGTTGGAAACACCATATATTTT.

The chain has TRBV27 and TRBJ1-5; 8 nucleotides align to TRBD1. Germline assignment: CDR1 MNHEY and CDR2 SMNVEV (reference sequence). This CDR3 comprises 15 residues. V was pared by 8 bases and J by 11 bases, with 17 bases of the junction left unmatched. The DNA for the CDR3 is TGTGCCAGCTCTTTAGGACAGGGTAGTTTTTTGGCCCAGCATTTT. Its translation is CASSLGQGSFLAQHF.